This TCR beta chain emerged from a study of neurological immune-mediated disorders. TCRdb re-derived calls from the 5' RACE reads in MiXCR, one entry per CDR3 protein. The profile shows some 54,000 distinct CDR3 sequences, 9.5% to 12% of them singletons. This clonotype was picked up many times. The time point was: longitudinal time-point 1 (baseline). Germline V lookup: CDR1 SGHRS, CDR2 YFSETQ. Between the trimmed V and J ends, which lost 4 bases and 1 base, there was a span of 11 bases. The CDR3 has 14 residues. The sequence came from a male donor with HTLV-1-associated myelopathy (HAM/TSP). The sequencing sample was made of PBMCs. The chain links TRBV5-1 to TRBJ1-1; a possible D gene is TRBD1 (6 bases). The CDR3 here is CASSEGGGNTEAFF. The CDR3 DNA reads as TGCGCCAGCAGCGAGGGAGGGGGGAACACTGAAGCTTTCTTT. The full variable domain, rest sourced from reference TRBV5-1 and TRBJ1-1, is KAGVTQTPRYLIKTRGQQVTLSCSPISGHRSVSWYQQTPGQGLQFLFEYFSETQRNKGNFPGRFSGRQFSNSRSEMNVSTLELGDSALYLCASSEGGGNTEAFFGQGTRLTVV.